These T cell receptor beta chains were read from a single sample in a study of blood T cell repertoires in COVID-19. The repertoire was sequenced with immunoSEQ multiplex PCR; TCRdb's copy has only in-frame clones and lacks some. The sample holds roughly 150,000 clones, about four fifths seen once. Sequences were obtained from PBMCs or T cells enriched from blood (not recorded which). The receptors here all came from a young woman who had been exposed to COVID-19. Each CDR3 is given with its conserved first and last residue. The D gene is left open where the match is weak. Rows may omit the clone size; those that give it use once, few, many or a size class.

cdr3_aa: CASRPTGARAFF; cdr3_nt: TGTGCCAGCAGGCCAACAGGCGCAAGAGCTTTCTTT; d_call: NA; clone_size: NA; j_call: TRBJ1-1; v_call: TRBV12-3/TRBV12-4
cdr3_aa: CASNNRAYYGYTF; cdr3_nt: TGTGCCAGCAATAACAGGGCCTACTATGGCTACACCTTC; d_call: NA; clone_size: NA; j_call: TRBJ1-2; v_call: TRBV28
cdr3_aa: CASSRGGDEQFF; cdr3_nt: TGTGCCAGCAGCCGGGGAGGGGATGAGCAGTTCTTC; d_call: TRBD2; clone_size: few; j_call: TRBJ2-1; v_call: TRBV3-1/TRBV3-2
cdr3_aa: CASGFWDRGDSGANVLTF; cdr3_nt: TGTGCTAGTGGTTTTTGGGACAGGGGAGACTCTGGGGCCAACGTCCTGACTTTC; d_call: TRBD1; clone_size: NA; j_call: TRBJ2-6; v_call: TRBV12-5
cdr3_aa: CASSPGGGRGVFYGYTF; cdr3_nt: TGTGCCAGCAGCCCTGGAGGGGGGAGGGGAGTCTTCTATGGCTACACCTTC; d_call: NA; clone_size: NA; j_call: TRBJ1-2; v_call: TRBV2
cdr3_aa: CASSPVVGGSYEQYF; cdr3_nt: TGTGCCAGCAGCCCGGTCGTCGGGGGCTCCTACGAGCAGTACTTC; d_call: NA; clone_size: NA; j_call: TRBJ2-7; v_call: TRBV7-9
cdr3_aa: CSVARGLAGNYEQYF; cdr3_nt: TGCAGCGTTGCCAGGGGACTAGCGGGAAACTACGAGCAGTACTTC; d_call: TRBD2; clone_size: NA; j_call: TRBJ2-7; v_call: TRBV29-1
cdr3_aa: CASSEVAGGDYGYTF; cdr3_nt: TGTGCCAGCAGTGAAGTGGCAGGGGGTGACTATGGCTACACCTTC; d_call: TRBD1; clone_size: NA; j_call: TRBJ1-2; v_call: TRBV6-1
cdr3_aa: CASRTGGAGAGELFF; cdr3_nt: TGTGCCAGCAGGACAGGGGGCGCGGGTGCCGGGGAGCTGTTTTTT; d_call: TRBD1; clone_size: NA; j_call: TRBJ2-2; v_call: TRBV6-5
cdr3_aa: CASLSGNNEQFF; cdr3_nt: TGCGCCAGCCTTAGCGGTAACAATGAGCAGTTCTTC; d_call: NA; clone_size: NA; j_call: TRBJ2-1; v_call: TRBV5-1
cdr3_aa: CSVEVTSPLAGYDEQFF; cdr3_nt: TGCAGCGTTGAAGTGACTTCGCCCCTAGCGGGATACGATGAGCAGTTCTTC; d_call: TRBD2; clone_size: NA; j_call: TRBJ2-1; v_call: TRBV29-1
cdr3_aa: CASSLRRESSYEQYF; cdr3_nt: TGTGCCAGCAGCTTGCGGCGGGAGAGCTCCTACGAGCAGTACTTC; d_call: TRBD2; clone_size: NA; j_call: TRBJ2-7; v_call: TRBV5-5
cdr3_aa: CASSPGVRGDQPQHF; cdr3_nt: TGTGCCAGCTCACCAGGGGTTCGGGGTGATCAGCCCCAGCATTTT; d_call: NA; clone_size: NA; j_call: TRBJ1-5; v_call: TRBV18
cdr3_aa: CASSQDNVRGTQYF; cdr3_nt: TGTGCCAGCAGCCAAGACAATGTCCGGGGGACCCAGTACTTC; d_call: NA; clone_size: NA; j_call: TRBJ2-5; v_call: TRBV3-1/TRBV3-2
cdr3_aa: CATGQPQHF; cdr3_nt: TGTGCCACGGGGCAGCCCCAGCATTTT; d_call: NA; clone_size: NA; j_call: TRBJ1-5; v_call: TRBV19
cdr3_aa: CASSGTGGNQPQHF; cdr3_nt: TGTGCCAGCAGTGGGACAGGGGGCAATCAGCCCCAGCATTTT; d_call: TRBD1; clone_size: NA; j_call: TRBJ1-5; v_call: TRBV27
cdr3_aa: CASSQSAGRYGYTF; cdr3_nt: TGTGCCAGCAGCCAATCCGCAGGGCGGTATGGCTACACCTTC; d_call: NA; clone_size: few; j_call: TRBJ1-2; v_call: TRBV16
cdr3_aa: CASSSTGIIDNEQFF; cdr3_nt: TGTGCCAGCAGCTCAACAGGGATAATCGACAATGAGCAGTTCTTC; d_call: NA; clone_size: NA; j_call: TRBJ2-1; v_call: TRBV7-9
cdr3_aa: CASSPPTGYIGELFF; cdr3_nt: TGTGCCAGCAGCCCCCCTACGGGATACATCGGGGAGCTGTTTTTT; d_call: NA; clone_size: NA; j_call: TRBJ2-2; v_call: TRBV9
cdr3_aa: CASSKTGTGGKQYF; cdr3_nt: TGTGCCAGCAGTAAGACCGGGACAGGGGGTAAGCAGTACTTC; d_call: TRBD1; clone_size: NA; j_call: TRBJ2-7; v_call: TRBV27
cdr3_aa: CASSSGSSRLYEQYF; cdr3_nt: TGTGCCAGCAGTAGCGGGAGCTCTCGTTTATACGAGCAGTACTTC; d_call: TRBD2; clone_size: NA; j_call: TRBJ2-7; v_call: TRBV7-2
cdr3_aa: CASSYSVLAGETQYF; cdr3_nt: TGTGCCAGCAGTTACTCGGTACTAGCTGGAGAGACCCAGTACTTC; d_call: NA; clone_size: once; j_call: TRBJ2-5; v_call: TRBV6-6
cdr3_aa: CASSLVGEGGYTF; cdr3_nt: TGTGCCAGCAGCTTAGTAGGGGAGGGAGGCTACACCTTC; d_call: NA; clone_size: NA; j_call: TRBJ1-2; v_call: TRBV7-9
cdr3_aa: CASRVSREGTDEQFF; cdr3_nt: TGCGCCAGCAGAGTGTCGCGGGAGGGTACTGATGAGCAGTTCTTC; d_call: TRBD2; clone_size: NA; j_call: TRBJ2-1; v_call: TRBV5-1
cdr3_aa: CASSDSSGSYEQYF; cdr3_nt: TGCGCCAGCAGTGACTCTAGCGGGTCCTACGAGCAGTACTTC; d_call: TRBD2; clone_size: NA; j_call: TRBJ2-7; v_call: TRBV10-2
cdr3_aa: CASSLVPGQGNYEQYF; cdr3_nt: TGTGCCAGCAGCTTAGTGCCGGGACAGGGCAACTACGAGCAGTACTTC; d_call: TRBD1; clone_size: NA; j_call: TRBJ2-7; v_call: TRBV7-2
cdr3_aa: CASSLGQGMWNEQFF; cdr3_nt: TGTGCCAGCAGCTTAGGCCAGGGGATGTGGAATGAGCAGTTCTTC; d_call: NA; clone_size: NA; j_call: TRBJ2-1; v_call: TRBV7-9
cdr3_aa: CASSQAGTGQEKLFF; cdr3_nt: TGCGCCAGCAGCCAAGCCGGGACAGGCCAGGAAAAACTGTTTTTT; d_call: TRBD1; clone_size: NA; j_call: TRBJ1-4; v_call: TRBV4-1
cdr3_aa: CASSREGVRDTQYF; cdr3_nt: TGTGCCAGCAGCCGGGAGGGGGTGAGAGATACGCAGTATTTT; d_call: TRBD2; clone_size: NA; j_call: TRBJ2-3; v_call: TRBV25-1
cdr3_aa: CASRPGPQNTEAFF; cdr3_nt: TGTGCCAGCAGGCCTGGGCCCCAAAACACTGAAGCTTTCTTT; d_call: NA; clone_size: NA; j_call: TRBJ1-1; v_call: TRBV6-5
cdr3_aa: CASSLRFEHGYTF; cdr3_nt: TGTGCCAGCAGCCTTCGGTTTGAGCATGGCTACACCTTC; d_call: NA; clone_size: NA; j_call: TRBJ1-2; v_call: TRBV7-9
cdr3_aa: CASSPGAGGHTNTQYF; cdr3_nt: TGTGCCAGCAGCCCAGGAGCGGGAGGGCACACTAATACGCAGTATTTT; d_call: TRBD2; clone_size: NA; j_call: TRBJ2-3; v_call: TRBV3-1/TRBV3-2
cdr3_aa: CASSFRTGNYEQYF; cdr3_nt: TGTGCCAGCAGTTTTAGGACAGGGAACTACGAGCAGTACTTC; d_call: TRBD1; clone_size: NA; j_call: TRBJ2-7; v_call: TRBV27
cdr3_aa: CASSTTTGLAGLVGTDTQYF; cdr3_nt: TGTGCCAGCAGCACGACGACCGGGCTAGCGGGACTGGTTGGCACAGATACGCAGTATTTT; d_call: TRBD2; clone_size: NA; j_call: TRBJ2-3; v_call: TRBV28
cdr3_aa: CASSPRDRGTHQPQHF; cdr3_nt: TGTGCCAGTAGCCCAAGGGACAGGGGGACGCATCAGCCCCAGCATTTT; d_call: TRBD1; clone_size: few; j_call: TRBJ1-5; v_call: TRBV19
cdr3_aa: CAWTRGGNTIYF; cdr3_nt: TGTGCCTGGACCCGGGGGGGAAACACCATATATTTT; d_call: NA; clone_size: NA; j_call: TRBJ1-3; v_call: TRBV30
cdr3_aa: CASSRHTSYEQYF; cdr3_nt: TGTGCCAGCAGTCGACACACCTCCTACGAGCAGTACTTC; d_call: NA; clone_size: once; j_call: TRBJ2-7; v_call: TRBV6-5
cdr3_aa: CASSLAVGSQFF; cdr3_nt: TGTGCCAGCAGCTTAGCGGTCGGGTCGCAGTTCTTC; d_call: NA; clone_size: NA; j_call: TRBJ2-1; v_call: TRBV7-2
cdr3_aa: CASSSYRQGGVNTEAFF; cdr3_nt: TGTGCCAGCAGCTCATACCGACAGGGGGGGGTGAACACTGAAGCTTTCTTT; d_call: TRBD1; clone_size: NA; j_call: TRBJ1-1; v_call: TRBV28
cdr3_aa: CASSRVQGGRTEAFF; cdr3_nt: TGTGCCAGCAGTCGGGTCCAAGGCGGGAGAACTGAAGCTTTCTTT; d_call: NA; clone_size: NA; j_call: TRBJ1-1; v_call: TRBV7-9
cdr3_aa: CASSLVAGGVETQYF; cdr3_nt: TGTGCCAGCAGCTTGGTAGCGGGAGGTGTCGAGACCCAGTACTTC; d_call: TRBD2; clone_size: NA; j_call: TRBJ2-5; v_call: TRBV5-4
cdr3_aa: CASSFGWGRRFPYGYTF; cdr3_nt: TGTGCCAGCAGCTTCGGCTGGGGCAGACGCTTTCCCTATGGCTACACCTTC; d_call: NA; clone_size: NA; j_call: TRBJ1-2; v_call: TRBV7-9
cdr3_aa: CATVNNEKLFF; cdr3_nt: TGTGCCACCGTTAATAATGAAAAACTGTTTTTT; d_call: NA; clone_size: NA; j_call: TRBJ1-4; v_call: TRBV24-1
cdr3_aa: CASSPQGPSGNTIYF; cdr3_nt: TGTGCCAGCAGCCCACAGGGTCCCTCTGGAAACACCATATATTTT; d_call: NA; clone_size: NA; j_call: TRBJ1-3; v_call: TRBV11-2
cdr3_aa: CASSPQTSGRVYDRLEQYF; cdr3_nt: TGTGCCAGCAGCCCCCAGACTAGCGGGAGAGTTTATGATCGGCTCGAGCAGTACTTC; d_call: TRBD2; clone_size: NA; j_call: TRBJ2-7; v_call: TRBV14
cdr3_aa: CASSESSVNSYEQYF; cdr3_nt: TGCGCCAGCAGTGAGTCCAGCGTAAACTCCTACGAGCAGTACTTC; d_call: NA; clone_size: NA; j_call: TRBJ2-7; v_call: TRBV10-1
cdr3_aa: CASSQVAVTTDTQYF; cdr3_nt: TGCGCCAGCAGCCAAGTTGCGGTGACCACAGATACGCAGTATTTT; d_call: NA; clone_size: once; j_call: TRBJ2-3; v_call: TRBV4-3
cdr3_aa: CATSDLPGQGDPDTQYF; cdr3_nt: TGTGCCACCAGTGATCTTCCGGGACAGGGGGACCCAGATACGCAGTATTTT; d_call: TRBD1; clone_size: NA; j_call: TRBJ2-3; v_call: TRBV24-1
cdr3_aa: CASSPPGTGREQYF; cdr3_nt: TGTGCCAGCTCACCACCCGGGACAGGGCGGGAGCAGTACTTC; d_call: TRBD1; clone_size: few; j_call: TRBJ2-7; v_call: TRBV18
cdr3_aa: CSVLRTSGGFSSYNEQFF; cdr3_nt: TGCAGCGTTTTAAGGACTAGCGGGGGGTTTAGCTCCTACAATGAGCAGTTCTTC; d_call: TRBD2; clone_size: NA; j_call: TRBJ2-1; v_call: TRBV29-1
cdr3_aa: CASSPRLDNVGELFF; cdr3_nt: TGTGCCAGCAGCCCACGGCTGGACAATGTCGGGGAGCTGTTTTTT; d_call: NA; clone_size: NA; j_call: TRBJ2-2; v_call: TRBV11-2